This T cell receptor (beta chain) was sequenced for a study of beta chain features in type 1 diabetes. General observations from the study: There was a possibility that cDNA sequencing over-represented cells with high TCR expression. All four CD4+ subsets of Type 1 diabetes patients contained TCRB CDR3s that were moderately but significantly shorter.

The CDR3 length is 13 residues. V lost 6 bases and J lost 3, with 14 bases in between. Germline-derived CDR1 and CDR2 are SQVTM and ANQGSEA. The isolated RNA, all of it, was reverse transcribed, so expressed TCRB transcripts were what got sequenced. The table came from immunoSEQ multiplex PCR; TCRdb's copy has only in-frame clones and leaves some out. This table has 630,000 or so clones, roughly 13% appearing once. This clone was observed a handful of times. The target antigen is unknown. This TCR came from a man between 18 and 29 years old with type 1 diabetes. Sequenced sample: naive CD4+ T cells from blood. V usage is TRBV29-1 and J usage is TRBJ1-1, with D maybe TRBD1 (6 bases). The CDR3 nucleotides read TGCAGCGTAGGGGGGCAGGGGTACACTGAAGCTTTCTTT. This translates into CSVGGQGYTEAFF.